Listed below are T cell receptor beta chains from one sample, sequenced in a study of blood T cell repertoires in COVID-19. Profiling relied on immunoSEQ multiplex PCR, and the TCRdb table lists in-frame clones only, not all of them. The sample includes about 350,000 clones, about nine tenths of them seen just once. Sequencing used PBMCs or T cells enriched from blood (not recorded which). The receptors originated from a woman aged 25-40 years who had been exposed to COVID-19. CDR3s include the opening cysteine and the closing phenylalanine or tryptophan. The D gene is left open where the match is weak.

d_gene	j_gene	v_gene	CDR3aa	CDR3nt
TRBD1	TRBJ1-5	TRBV7-8	CASTIGTVSNQPQHF	TGTGCCAGTACTATAGGGACAGTAAGCAATCAGCCCCAGCATTTT
TRBD1	TRBJ1-2	TRBV9	CASSDPTTGGRGYTF	TGTGCCAGCAGCGACCCAACTACAGGGGGCCGGGGCTACACCTTC
TRBD1	TRBJ2-7	TRBV14	CASSLTGFQYEQYF	TGTGCCAGCAGCCTGACAGGGTTCCAGTACGAGCAGTACTTC
-	TRBJ1-1	TRBV10-2	CASSALSEAFF	TGCGCCAGCAGTGCTCTCTCCGAAGCTTTCTTT
-	TRBJ1-2	TRBV9	CASSASDGYTF	TGTGCCAGCAGCGCCTCCGATGGCTACACCTTC
-	TRBJ2-3	TRBV7-8	CASSRLNPGVTDTQYF	TGTGCCAGCAGCCGTCTCAACCCGGGAGTAACAGATACGCAGTATTTT
-	TRBJ2-5	TRBV5-6	CASSLWLGADQETQYF	TGTGCCAGCAGCTTATGGCTTGGGGCCGACCAAGAGACCCAGTACTTC
-	TRBJ2-1	TRBV7-9	CASSSQKNAFYNEQFF	TGTGCCAGCAGCTCTCAGAAAAATGCCTTCTACAATGAGCAGTTCTTC
TRBD1	TRBJ2-7	TRBV6-5	CASSYYRGQYEQYF	TGTGCCAGCAGTTATTACAGGGGCCAGTACGAGCAGTACTTC
TRBD1	TRBJ1-2	TRBV30	CAWSVPDRGGGYTF	TGTGCCTGGAGTGTACCGGACAGGGGGGGTGGCTACACCTTC